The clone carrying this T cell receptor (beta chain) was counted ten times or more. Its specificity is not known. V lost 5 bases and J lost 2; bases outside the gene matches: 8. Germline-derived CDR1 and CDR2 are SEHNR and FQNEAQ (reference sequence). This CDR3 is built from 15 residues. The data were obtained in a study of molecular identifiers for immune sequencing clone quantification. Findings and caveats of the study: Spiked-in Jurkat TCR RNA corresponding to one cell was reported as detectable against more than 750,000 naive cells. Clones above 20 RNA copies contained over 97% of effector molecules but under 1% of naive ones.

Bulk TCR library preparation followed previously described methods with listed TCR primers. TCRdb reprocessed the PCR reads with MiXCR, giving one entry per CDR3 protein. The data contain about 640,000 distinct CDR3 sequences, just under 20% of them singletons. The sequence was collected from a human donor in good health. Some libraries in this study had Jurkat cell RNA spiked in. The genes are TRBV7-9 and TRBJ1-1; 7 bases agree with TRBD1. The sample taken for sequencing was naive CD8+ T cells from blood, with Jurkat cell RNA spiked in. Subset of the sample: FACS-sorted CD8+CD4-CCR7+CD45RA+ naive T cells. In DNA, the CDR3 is TGTGCCAGCAGCCCCCTGACAGGGAAAAACACTGAAGCTTTCTTT. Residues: CASSPLTGKNTEAFF.